This entry describes one TCR beta chain. The target of this receptor is not known. Within one base of it there is no much larger clone, and no base qualities were kept. The CDR3 regions of human TCRbeta chains were subjected to immunosequencing. The authors' pipeline ran thus. Repertoire TCRs were checked for matches against a reference library of SARS-CoV-2-specific TCRs that had been generated using the MIRA antigen-specificity platform. Breadth meant the fraction of unique TCRs that were SARS-CoV-2-associated, whereas depth meant the fraction of total T cells that were SARS-CoV-2-associated. Using the MIRA data, each spike-specific TCR was mapped to the spike region that the TCR reacts to and placed in a CD4 or CD8 class. Log10-transformed breadth and depth values were compared by one-way ANOVA with Sidak's multiple comparisons tests. TCRdb took over this immuneACCESS table, retaining in-frame rearrangements with V and J assigned. Such tables are incomplete; in checked studies, under half of the missing clones stem from an unresolved V gene, and the remainder is unexplained. The V and J calls and clone size were taken over from that table, and D and trimming were inferred from the DNA. The sample contains over 150,000 clones, roughly nine tenths of them found a single time. Together, the top ten hold 18% of the sample.

V trim: 10 bases; J trim: 5 bases; unmatched bases: 10. CDR1 and CDR2, per the germline V gene, are MDHEN and SYDVKM. The CDR3 holds 13 amino acids from the cysteine to the phenylalanine. The CDR3 DNA has 39 bases and is translated from base 1. These data originate in a study of T cell responses to AZD1222 COVID-19 vaccine (dated by TCRdb to the early 2020s). Context from the whole study: AZD1222 recipients given second doses at about 4 weeks or at about 12 weeks were pooled, since spike-specific TCR depth and breadth were not found to differ between the two schedules. A total of under 250 trial participants underwent TCR sequencing, of whom 200 to 220 had received two doses of AZD1222 and some 25 had received two doses of the MenACWY control vaccine. Trial participants were enrolled by age into 18-55, 56-69 and 70-plus year subgroups, with around 140, 26 and 57 TCR-sequenced participants respectively. Beyond this particular receptor, the publication reports: Because no samples from the day 14 peak response were available, repertoires could be characterized only after the peak T cell response. The 56-69-year group was small, and its depth increase did not reach significance, likely because of low power. Spike-specific TCR breadth and depth rose significantly after two AZD1222 doses compared with day 0 and with MenACWY recipients. Reportedly, almost half of the unique spike-specific TCRs recognized epitopes lying outside the regions that are mutated in the B.1.351 and B.1.1.7 variants. Only 5 to 7 AZD1222 recipients were SARS-CoV-2 seropositive at baseline, limiting conclusions about previously exposed vaccinees. Vaccine-associated CD4 TCRs spanned the whole spike protein, with dominant responses in regions 160-218 and 743-854. Most participants were white British and females outnumbered males, and the authors suggested that clonal diversity may have been underestimated.

Taken with the paper, the label for time point translates to: baseline before first vaccination. The vaccinee samples were drawn from two UK trials, COV001 and COV002, one of which was a single-blind randomized controlled phase 2/3 trial testing AZD1222 (ChAdOx1 nCoV-19) in healthy adults. For TCRbeta chain sequencing, PBMC samples from trial participants were taken at day 0 and at day 28 after the second dose. Sequenced here: peripheral blood, sampled on day 0 of AZD1222 vaccination. This TCR came from an adult in good health. The V and J genes are TRBV28 and TRBJ1-1; 7 middle bases align to TRBD1. The CDR3 in this case is CATRRQGETEAFF. The DNA sequence reads TGTGCCACCCGAAGACAGGGTGAAACTGAAGCTTTCTTT.